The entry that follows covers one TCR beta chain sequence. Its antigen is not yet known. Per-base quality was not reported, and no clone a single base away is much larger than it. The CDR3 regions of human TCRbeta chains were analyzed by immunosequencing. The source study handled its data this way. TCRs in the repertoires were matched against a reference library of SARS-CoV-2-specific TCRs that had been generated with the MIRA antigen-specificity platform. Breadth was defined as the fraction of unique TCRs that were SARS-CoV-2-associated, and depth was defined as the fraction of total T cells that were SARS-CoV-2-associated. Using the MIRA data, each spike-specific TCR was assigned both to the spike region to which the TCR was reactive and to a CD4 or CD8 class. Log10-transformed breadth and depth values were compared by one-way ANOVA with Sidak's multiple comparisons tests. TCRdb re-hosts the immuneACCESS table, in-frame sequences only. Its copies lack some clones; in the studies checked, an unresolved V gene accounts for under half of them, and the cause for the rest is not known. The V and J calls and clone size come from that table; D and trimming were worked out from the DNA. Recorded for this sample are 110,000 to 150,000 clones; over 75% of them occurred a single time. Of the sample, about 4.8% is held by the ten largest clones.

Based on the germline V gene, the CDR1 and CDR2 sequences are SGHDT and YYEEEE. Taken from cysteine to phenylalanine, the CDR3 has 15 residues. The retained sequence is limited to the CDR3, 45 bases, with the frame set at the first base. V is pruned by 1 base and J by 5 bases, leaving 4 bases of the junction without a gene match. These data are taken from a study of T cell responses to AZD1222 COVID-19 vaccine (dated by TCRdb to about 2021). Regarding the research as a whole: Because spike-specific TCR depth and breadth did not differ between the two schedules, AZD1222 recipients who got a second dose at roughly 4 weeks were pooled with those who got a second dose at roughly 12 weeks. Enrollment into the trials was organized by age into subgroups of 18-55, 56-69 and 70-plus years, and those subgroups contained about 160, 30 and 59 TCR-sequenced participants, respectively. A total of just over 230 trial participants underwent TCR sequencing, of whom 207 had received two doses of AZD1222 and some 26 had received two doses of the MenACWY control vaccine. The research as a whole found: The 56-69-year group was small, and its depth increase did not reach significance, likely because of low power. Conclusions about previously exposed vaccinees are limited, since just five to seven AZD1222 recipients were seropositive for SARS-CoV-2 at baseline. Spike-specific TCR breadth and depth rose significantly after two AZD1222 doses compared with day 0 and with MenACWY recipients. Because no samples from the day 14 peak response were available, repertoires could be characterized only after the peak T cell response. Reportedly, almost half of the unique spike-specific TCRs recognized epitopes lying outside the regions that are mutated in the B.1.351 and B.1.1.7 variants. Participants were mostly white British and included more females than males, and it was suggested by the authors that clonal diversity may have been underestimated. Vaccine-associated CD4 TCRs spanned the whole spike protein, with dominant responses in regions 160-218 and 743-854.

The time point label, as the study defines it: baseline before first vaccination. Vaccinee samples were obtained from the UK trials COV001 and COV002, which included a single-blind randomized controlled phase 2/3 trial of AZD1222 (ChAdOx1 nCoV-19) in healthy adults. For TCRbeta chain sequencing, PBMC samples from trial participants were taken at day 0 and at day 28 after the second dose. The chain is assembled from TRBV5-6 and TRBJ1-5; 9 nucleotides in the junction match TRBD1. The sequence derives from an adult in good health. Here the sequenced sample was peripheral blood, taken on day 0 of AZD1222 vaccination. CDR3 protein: CASSLWDRDYQPQHF. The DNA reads TGTGCCAGCAGCTTGTGGGACAGGGATTATCAGCCCCAGCATTTT.